The rows below give T cell receptor beta chains drawn from one sample of a study of shared clonotypes between healthy human individuals. The protocol was immunoSEQ multiplex PCR, while the TCRdb copy is restricted to in-frame clones and leaves out a portion. This sample has about 510,000 clones; about 79% occur once, and the top ten carry about 12%. The sequenced material came from PBMCs. The receptors were sampled from a woman aged 40 to 50 in good health. Some clones in this sample may be carry-over from other donors' samples. CDR3s include the opening cysteine and the closing phenylalanine or tryptophan. The order of the fields is V gene, clone size, D gene, J gene, CDR3 DNA, CDR3 protein. A D gene is named only where the DNA matches it firmly. Clone size is stated in some rows and not others, as once, few, many or a class when expanded.

v_call: TRBV4-1
clone_size: NA
d_call: TRBD1
j_call: TRBJ1-4
cdr3_nt: TGCGCCAGCAGCCTTGGGACAGGGGCTAATGAAAAACTGTTTTTT
cdr3_aa: CASSLGTGANEKLFF

v_call: TRBV7-3
clone_size: once
d_call: NA
j_call: TRBJ2-2
cdr3_nt: TGTGCCAGCAGCATCCCGGGGTCCGGGGAGCTGTTTTTT
cdr3_aa: CASSIPGSGELFF

v_call: TRBV19
clone_size: NA
d_call: NA
j_call: TRBJ2-3
cdr3_nt: TGTGCCAGTAGTATTGGACAGTTCACAGATACGCAGTATTTT
cdr3_aa: CASSIGQFTDTQYF

v_call: TRBV2
clone_size: NA
d_call: TRBD2
j_call: TRBJ2-3
cdr3_nt: TGTGCCAGCAGTGAAGGGGCGGGAGGGCCGACAGATACGCAGTATTTT
cdr3_aa: CASSEGAGGPTDTQYF

v_call: TRBV2
clone_size: NA
d_call: NA
j_call: TRBJ1-5
cdr3_nt: TGTGCCAGCAGTGAAAGTAGCAATCAGCCCCAGCATTTT
cdr3_aa: CASSESSNQPQHF

v_call: TRBV5-1
clone_size: NA
d_call: TRBD1
j_call: TRBJ1-2
cdr3_nt: TGCGCCAGCAGCTCCGGACAGGGGGTCTTTGGCTACACCTTC
cdr3_aa: CASSSGQGVFGYTF

v_call: TRBV13
clone_size: NA
d_call: NA
j_call: TRBJ2-1
cdr3_nt: TGTGCCAGCAGCCCCCCCGACCAAAACAATGAGCAGTTCTTC
cdr3_aa: CASSPPDQNNEQFF

v_call: TRBV18
clone_size: NA
d_call: NA
j_call: TRBJ1-5
cdr3_nt: TGTGCCAGCTCACCCGGGCAGGGGCAGCCCCAGCATTTT
cdr3_aa: CASSPGQGQPQHF

v_call: TRBV5-4
clone_size: NA
d_call: TRBD2
j_call: TRBJ2-3
cdr3_nt: TGTGCCAGCAGCCCGAGCGGGAGTGGGGCAGATACGCAGTATTTT
cdr3_aa: CASSPSGSGADTQYF

v_call: TRBV28
clone_size: NA
d_call: NA
j_call: TRBJ1-5
cdr3_nt: TGTGCCAGCAGTTTACCCCTGGACAGACCGAATCAGCCCCAGCATTTT
cdr3_aa: CASSLPLDRPNQPQHF

v_call: TRBV6-6
clone_size: NA
d_call: TRBD1
j_call: TRBJ1-2
cdr3_nt: TGTGCCAGCAGCCCCCCGGGACAGGGGGTCCATGGCTACACCTTC
cdr3_aa: CASSPPGQGVHGYTF

v_call: TRBV7-9
clone_size: NA
d_call: NA
j_call: TRBJ2-5
cdr3_nt: TGTGCCAGCAGCTTAGCGGGAGTCTGGGAGACCCAGTACTTC
cdr3_aa: CASSLAGVWETQYF

v_call: TRBV19
clone_size: NA
d_call: TRBD2
j_call: TRBJ2-5
cdr3_nt: TGTGCCAGTAGTCCCTTAGCGGGAGCGTTGAAGACCCAGTACTTC
cdr3_aa: CASSPLAGALKTQYF

v_call: TRBV19
clone_size: NA
d_call: TRBD2
j_call: TRBJ2-1
cdr3_nt: TGTGCCAGTAGTATACCGGGCGGGAGGGGGCCCTACAATGAGCAGTTCTTC
cdr3_aa: CASSIPGGRGPYNEQFF

v_call: TRBV14
clone_size: NA
d_call: TRBD1
j_call: TRBJ2-7
cdr3_nt: TGTGCCAGCAGCCCCCCGAGACAGGGGGCATTCGACGAGCAGTACTTC
cdr3_aa: CASSPPRQGAFDEQYF

v_call: TRBV5-4
clone_size: NA
d_call: NA
j_call: TRBJ2-2
cdr3_nt: TGTGCCAGCAGCGCCCGGGACTGGATGAACACCGGGGAGCTGTTTTTT
cdr3_aa: CASSARDWMNTGELFF